This T cell receptor beta chain appears in the sequencing data of a study of regulatory T cells in long-lasting Graves disease. Study information: Antithyroid drug intake by newly diagnosed Graves' patients had lasted under 3 months.

This sample's time point: newly diagnosed GD, antithyroid drugs for less than 3 months. Scientists built the TCR library using RNA that was extracted from PBMCs. Comments on this clonotype: With a much larger clone just one base away, this may be a read error.

Germline values: CDR1 MNHEY, CDR2 SMNVEV (reference sequence). Trimming removed 0 bases from V and 4 bases from J; junction bases left unmatched: 1. The CDR3 length is 15 residues. Arm-PCR of CDR3 regions and iRepertoire HTBI primers were used to build TCR beta libraries. One entry per CDR3 protein results from TCRdb running MiXCR on the multiplex PCR reads. The sample lists 600,000 to 650,000 distinct CDR3 sequences; roughly 16% were seen once. These data are also associated with another study on T cells in Graves' hyperthyroidism and ophthalmopathy. As that study records: It was a median around seven months before onset that the model predicted ophthalmopathy.

V gene TRBV27 combines with J gene TRBJ2-2, with 8 bases aligning to TRBD1. The sequence came from a woman in her 30s with Graves disease. The specimen comprised peripheral blood mononuclear cells (PBMCs), sampled at new diagnosis, from a patient treated with antithyroid drugs. CDR3 bases: TGTGCCAGCAGTTTATCGGGACAGGCCACCGGGGAGCTGTTTTTT. Its protein is CASSLSGQATGELFF.